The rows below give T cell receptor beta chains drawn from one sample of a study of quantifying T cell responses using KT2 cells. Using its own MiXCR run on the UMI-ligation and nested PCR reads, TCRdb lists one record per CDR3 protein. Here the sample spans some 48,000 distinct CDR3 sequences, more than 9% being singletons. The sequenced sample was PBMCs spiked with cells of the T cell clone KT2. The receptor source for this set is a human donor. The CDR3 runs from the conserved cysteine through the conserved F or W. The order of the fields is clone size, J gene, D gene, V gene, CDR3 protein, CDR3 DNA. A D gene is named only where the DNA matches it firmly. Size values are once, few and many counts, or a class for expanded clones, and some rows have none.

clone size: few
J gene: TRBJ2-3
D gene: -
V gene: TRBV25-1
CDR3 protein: CASSEVSHMGTDTQYF
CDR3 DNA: TGTGCCAGCAGTGAGGTCAGCCACATGGGCACAGATACGCAGTATTTT

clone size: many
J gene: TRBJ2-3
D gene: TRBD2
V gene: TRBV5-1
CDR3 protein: CASSLALILAGGPQYF
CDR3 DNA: TGCGCCAGCAGCTTGGCCCTAATTCTAGCGGGAGGGCCGCAGTATTTT

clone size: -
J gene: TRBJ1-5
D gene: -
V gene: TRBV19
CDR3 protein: CASSIPGQPQHF
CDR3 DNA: TGTGCCAGTAGTATTCCCGGTCAGCCCCAGCATTTT

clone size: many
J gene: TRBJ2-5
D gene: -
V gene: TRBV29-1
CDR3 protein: CSVDGMRGQTQYF
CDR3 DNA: TGCAGCGTTGATGGTATGAGGGGCCAGACCCAGTACTTC

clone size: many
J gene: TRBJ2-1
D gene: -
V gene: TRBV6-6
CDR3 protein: CASSYDSRDKKFF
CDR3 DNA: TGTGCCAGCAGTTACGATTCTCGGGATAAGAAGTTCTTC

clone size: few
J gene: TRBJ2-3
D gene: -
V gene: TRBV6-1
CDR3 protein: CASSELTVSDTQYF
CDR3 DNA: TGTGCCAGCAGTGAATTGACCGTCTCAGATACGCAGTATTTT

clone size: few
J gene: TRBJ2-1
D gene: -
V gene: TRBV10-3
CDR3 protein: CAISEYPSNNEQFF
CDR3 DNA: TGTGCCATCAGTGAGTACCCTAGCAACAATGAGCAGTTCTTC

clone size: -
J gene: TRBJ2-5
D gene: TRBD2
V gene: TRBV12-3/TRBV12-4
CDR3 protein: CASSLAQARGAQYF
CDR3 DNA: TGTGCCAGCAGTTTAGCGCAGGCTCGGGGGGCCCAGTACTTC

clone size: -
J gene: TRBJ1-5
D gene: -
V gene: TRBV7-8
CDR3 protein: CASSLDPGSGPQHF
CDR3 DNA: TGTGCCAGCAGCTTAGACCCGGGTTCCGGGCCCCAGCATTTT

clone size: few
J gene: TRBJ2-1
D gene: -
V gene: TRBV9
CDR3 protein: CASTPEGASSYNEQFF
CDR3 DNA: TGTGCCAGCACCCCAGAAGGCGCTAGCTCCTACAATGAGCAGTTCTTC